This TCR beta chain was sequenced for a study of cytomegalovirus exposure and HLA in healthy donors. Germline V lookup: CDR1 MDHEN, CDR2 SYDVKM. The V and J ends lost 5 bases and 2 bases respectively, with 12 bases between them. There are 14 residues in the CDR3. To note about this clone: Its antigen is still unknown.

Study-wide results and caveats: In a later analysis, about 17,000 TCR beta sequences were associated with HLA alleles at 0.05 false discovery rate. Some TCR beta chains (roughly 160 of them) were listed as cytomegalovirus-associated. The classifier, whose performance was assessed in both the original and validation cohorts, reportedly diagnosed cytomegalovirus status with high specificity and sensitivity.

Amplification used 60 Vbeta primers and 13 Jbeta primers. Original processing notes: Around 10 million shared chains were among about 80 million unique TCR beta chains counted in a later analysis. Profiling relied on immunoSEQ multiplex PCR, and the TCRdb table lists in-frame clones only, not all of them. D and trimming come from the DNA, and the V and J calls and clone size come from that table. The sample data list more than 200,000 clones. The sample consisted of PBMCs. The chain couples TRBV28 to TRBJ2-5; D unclear. This clonotype was sampled from a woman in her twenties or thirties in good health and CMV-seropositive. The CDR3 DNA reads TGTGCCAGCAGTAGATTAGAACAGCAAGAGACCCAGTACTTC. Translating gives CASSRLEQQETQYF.